Presented here are 11 T cell receptor beta chains from one specimen sequenced in a study of tumor-infiltrating lymphocytes in primary liver carcinoma. Total RNA (roughly 540 ng) served as template for TCR beta cDNA synthesis primed by a constant-region primer. The TCR beta library was amplified through three nested multiplex PCR rounds in a modified ARM-PCR procedure. Running around 10 cycles apiece, the first two PCR rounds relied on TRBV1-TRBV30 forward primers together with a C-beta reverse primer. One entry per CDR3 protein results from TCRdb running MiXCR on the multiplex PCR reads. Of 80,000 or so distinct CDR3 sequences listed, about two thirds are singletons. Bulk tissue was left unsorted, and RNA and DNA were co-extracted from roughly 20-30 mg of it. Sequencing was performed on liver tumor tissue from sampling region 4. The subset was: tumor region T4, right-lateral pole. These receptors were collected from a woman aged 55-70 years with primary liver carcinoma and hepatitis B virus infection.

Remarks on this clonotype: Given a much more abundant clone one base away, this may be a read error. The chain recombines TRBV30 with TRBJ1-5, with unresolved D. Per germline, CDR1 GTSNPN and CDR2 SVGIG (reference sequence). CDR3 length: 14 amino acids. The ends were cut back, 3 bases at V and 7 bases at J, with 16 bases in the middle. Written as DNA, the CDR3 is TGTGCCTGGAGAGCGGGAAACATTTTGCAGCCCCAGCATTTT. This sequence encodes CAWRAGNILQPQHF.

Concerning this clonotype itself: The CDR3 end shows no conserved phenylalanine or tryptophan, and so a read error is likely. The chain joins TRBV5-1 to TRBJ2-1; 7 nucleotides align to TRBD2. The germline V gene encodes CDR1 SGHRS and CDR2 YFSETQ. CDR3 length equals 14 residues. Losses at the gene ends were 2 bases for V and 7 bases for J; bases not matched to a gene: 6. CDR3 in amino acids: CASSFSGCRNEQFL. CDR3 nucleotide sequence: TGCGCCAGCAGCTTTAGCGGGTGTAGGAATGAGCAGTTCTTG.

A word on this clonotype: A read error may produce the germline difference seen at one junction end. The gene calls are TRBV11-2 and TRBJ2-1; D may correspond to TRBD1 or TRBD2 (6 bases each). CDR3 length equals 18 residues. Germline CDR1 SGHAT, CDR2 FQNNGV. The chain's CDR3 is CASSSLRGTRGNYNEQSF. The CDR3 nucleotides are TGTGCCAGCAGCTCCTTACGCGGGACAAGGGGTAATTACAATGAGCAGTCCTTC.

The rearrangement joins TRBV11-2 to TRBJ2-3; 7 positions match TRBD1. CDR1 is SGHAT, CDR2 FQNNGV, per germline. The CDR3 totals 13 residues. V lost 11 bases to trimming and J lost 5 bases; unmatched junction nucleotides: 10. This CDR3 reads CASHRGTIDTQYF. The CDR3 DNA sequence: TGTGCCTCTCACAGGGGAACTATAGATACGCAGTATTTT.

The gene calls are TRBV6-5 and TRBJ2-7, with D hard to call. With 6 bases removed from V and 2 bases from J, the gap between germline ends came to 14 bases. This CDR3 contains 14 residues. Per germline, CDR1 MNHEY and CDR2 SVGAGI. The chain's CDR3 is CASSQAGVPYEQYF. As DNA, the CDR3 is TGTGCCAGCAGCCAAGCAGGAGTGCCCTACGAGCAGTACTTC.

As to this clonotype: A much larger clone lies one base from this, so it may be a read error. The chain recombines TRBV30 with TRBJ2-2, with 9 bases aligning to TRBD1. CDR3 size: 14 residues. V was clipped by 1 base and J by 7 bases; unmatched bases: 4. Germline loops: CDR1 GTSNPN, CDR2 SVGIG (reference sequence). As DNA, the CDR3 is TGTGCCTGGAGTGGGACAGGGGATGTCGGGGAGCTGTTTTTT. This gives the protein CAWSGTGDVGELFF.

This clonotype has a handful of counts. CDR3: CASSPPGWTYEQYF. In DNA form, the CDR3 reads TGTGCCAGCTCACCTCCAGGGTGGACCTACGAGCAGTACTTC. The chain recombines TRBV18 with TRBJ2-7; TRBD1 might be the D (5 bases). The CDR3 has 14 residues. Per germline, CDR1 KGHSH and CDR2 LQKENI. Trimming took 3 bases from V and 2 from J, leaving 11 bases between them. Supplemented by reference TRBV18 and TRBJ2-7, the full variable domain reads NAGVMQNPRHLVRRRGQEARLRCSPMKGHSHVYWYRQLPEEGLKFMVYLQKENIIDESGMPKERFSAEFPKEGPSILRIQQVVRGDSAAYFCASSPPGWTYEQYFGPGTRLTVT.

This clonotype was observed once. Mismatch with germline at one junction end may stem from a read error. This chain connects TRBV6-2 or TRBV6-3 to TRBJ2-7, with D possibly matching TRBD1 (7 bases). The CDR3 runs 15 residues. In germline, CDR1 is MNHEY, CDR2 SVGEGT. The CDR3 region is CASSYSEGAVTEQYF. The CDR3 DNA is TGCGCCAGCAGTTACTCGGAGGGGGCAGTGACCGAGCAGTACTTC.

Concerning this clonotype itself: At one boundary the junction diverges from the germline segment, which might be a read error. The chain has TRBV29-1 and TRBJ2-3, with TRBD1 matching 8 bases. The germline V gene has CDR1 SQVTM and CDR2 ANQGSEA. The CDR3 consists of 14 residues. The CDR3 DNA reads TGCAGCGTTAGCAGGGGGCTAGGCACAGATATGCAGTATTTT. This gives the protein CSVSRGLGTDMQYF.

Concerning this clonotype: The conserved phenylalanine or tryptophan normally closing the CDR3 is absent here, so this likely arose from a read error. V is TRBV6-1 and J is TRBJ2-7; 9 nucleotides match TRBD1. Per the germline V gene, CDR1 is MNHNS and CDR2 is SASEGT. The junction had 6 bases not matched to a gene; V was cut back by 4 bases and J by 2 bases. The CDR3 spans 15 residues. The CDR3 here is CASSGRTGATYEQYL. CDR3 bases: TGTGCCAGCAGTGGGCGGACAGGGGCGACCTACGAGCAGTACCTC.

Concerning this clonotype itself: The junction does not match germline at one end; this may be a read error. The chain carries TRBV11-1 and TRBJ2-2; D may match TRBD1 or TRBD2 (5 bases each). The V gene's germline CDR1 is SGHAT and CDR2 FQDESV (reference sequence). The CDR3 consists of 12 residues. CDR3 region: CVSGLQVGKLFF. CDR3 DNA: TGTGTCAGCGGCTTACAGGTCGGGAAGCTGTTTTTT.